A single T cell receptor beta chain is shown here with its context. TCRdb fed the reads into MiXCR, producing one record per CDR3 protein. In the table there are about 2,600 distinct CDR3 sequences, about a fifth of which are singletons. This sample is part of a study of liver allograft versus peripheral blood T cells. About the research overall: Repertoires of T cell receptors in transplanted livers were compared with recipients' peripheral blood repertoires.

V was pared by 6 bases and J by 6 bases, with 1 base of the junction left unmatched. The CDR3 has 14 amino acids. Per the germline V gene, CDR1 is MNHEY and CDR2 is SMNVEV (reference sequence). This TCR came from a human patient who had a liver transplant. Part of the T cells may come from the graft donor. The chain has TRBV27 and TRBJ2-1, with TRBD2 matching 14 bases. DNA for the CDR3: TGTGCCAGCAGAGGACTAGCGGGGGGCAATGAGCAGTTCTTC. Translating gives CASRGLAGGNEQFF.